This T cell receptor (beta chain) appears in the sequencing data of a study of patients and donors after allogeneic stem cell transplantation. TCRdb analysed the RT-PCR reads with MiXCR anew, one entry per CDR3 protein. The sample has 400,000 to 500,000 distinct CDR3 sequences, 16% seen once; the top ten hold less than 8%. Sample: blood, either unsorted or a sorted T cell fraction (not recorded which). This TCR came from a human donor who was either an allogeneic HSCT recipient or a stem cell or donor lymphocyte infusion donor (not recorded which). It is not recorded whose cells these are; they may come from a transplant donor.

This chain's CDR3 is CATITGANYGYTF. In DNA form, the CDR3 reads TGTGCCACTATAACAGGGGCTAACTATGGCTACACCTTC. This rearrangement joins TRBV7-9 to TRBJ1-2, with 7 bases fitting TRBD1. V dropped 10 bases and J dropped 0; count of bases not matched to a gene: 5. In germline, CDR1 is SEHNR, CDR2 FQNEAQ (reference sequence). This CDR3 is built from 13 residues.